This TCR beta chain comes out of a study of blood T cells in healthy people across ages. Across the whole study: Template switching picked up about one barcoded beta molecule for each two T cells.

This clonotype showed up just once. What it binds is unknown. A clone one base away is much larger, so this may be a read error. Using a J-beta primer mix together with a sample-barcoded 5' primer, a second PCR was run for about 6 to 11 cycles. Each sample provided no less than 2.5 million CDR3-containing paired-end reads. TCRdb re-called the 5' RACE reads through MiXCR, storing one row per CDR3 protein. The table lists over 500,000 distinct CDR3 sequences, roughly half of them singletons, with approximately 15% in the top ten. The V and J ends lost 7 bases and 10 bases respectively, with 20 bases between them. Per the germline V gene, CDR1 is MDHEN and CDR2 is SYDVKM. This CDR3 comprises 14 residues. Study results and caveats: Per-million-T-cell TCR beta diversity fell roughly linearly with age. Versus aged donors, long-lived donors had higher diversity and more naive CD4+ cells.

This chain uses TRBV28 with TRBJ2-1; D possibly corresponds to TRBD2 (6 bases). Sequencing was done on a sample of blood. The clonotype originates from a woman older than 75 in good health. The CDR3 region is CASTLSRTSHEQFF. Here the CDR3 DNA reads TGTGCCAGCACATTATCGCGAACTAGCCACGAGCAGTTCTTC.